The clone carrying this TCR beta chain came up a few times. The sample comes from a study of blood T cells in healthy people across ages. V lost 7 bases and J 5 bases, leaving 15 bases between the germline ends. Germline V gene lookup returns CDR1 ENHRY and CDR2 SYGVKD. The CDR3 is made up of 13 amino acids. A J-beta primer mix and a sample-barcoded 5' primer were used in a second PCR of about 7 to 12 cycles. A minimum of 3 million CDR3-containing paired-end reads was obtained for each sample. TCRdb independently ran MiXCR on the 5' RACE reads; one entry per CDR3 protein. The sample includes 1.5 million to 2 million distinct CDR3 sequences, approximately 30% seen only once; the top ten take more than 6%.

The receptor was derived from a woman under 40 in good health. The chain employs TRBV10-3 and TRBJ2-7, with D possibly being TRBD2 (6 bases). The sample taken for sequencing was blood. The CDR3 DNA reads as TGTGCCATCAAGGGGACGGGAGACAACGAGCAGTACTTC. Translated: CAIKGTGDNEQYF.